The rows below give T cell receptor beta chains drawn from one sample of a study of cytomegalovirus exposure and HLA in healthy donors. Profiled with immunoSEQ multiplex PCR; TCRdb holds only in-frame clones, not every one. This table holds 150,000 to 200,000 clones, more than 75% found once. Sequenced: PBMCs. These receptors were taken from a woman in her late teens or twenties in good health and CMV-seronegative. Both conserved end residues are part of each CDR3. The D gene is left open where the match is weak. The size entry is marked missing in some rows and otherwise reads once, few, many or a size class.

J	V	size	D	CDR3	DNA
TRBJ2-7	TRBV21-1	.	.	CASSAQTSGLSYEQYF	TGTGCCAGCAGCGCCCAGACTAGCGGGCTCTCCTACGAGCAGTACTTC
TRBJ1-1	TRBV19	.	TRBD1	CASKVRGHSEAFF	TGTGCCAGTAAGGTAAGGGGGCATAGTGAAGCTTTCTTT
TRBJ1-4	TRBV4-1	few	TRBD1	CASSLQTGREKLFF	TGCGCCAGCAGCCTCCAGACAGGGCGGGAAAAACTGTTTTTT
TRBJ1-1	TRBV6-5	.	.	CASSYPGQVEAFF	TGTGCCAGCAGTTACCCGGGACAAGTCGAAGCTTTCTTT
TRBJ2-3	TRBV5-8	.	TRBD2	CASSFRTSGVTDTQYF	TGTGCCAGCAGCTTTCGGACTAGCGGGGTGACAGATACGCAGTATTTT
TRBJ1-5	TRBV19	once	.	CASSPRAGAYSNQPQHF	TGTGCCAGTAGTCCAAGAGCAGGCGCCTATAGCAATCAGCCCCAGCATTTT
TRBJ2-7	TRBV15	.	.	CATSRVSLAHEQYF	TGTGCCACCAGCAGAGTCTCGCTAGCCCACGAGCAGTACTTC
TRBJ1-3	TRBV6-5	.	TRBD1	CASSYSWDRGNTIYF	TGTGCCAGCAGTTACTCCTGGGACAGGGGTAACACCATATATTTT
TRBJ2-1	TRBV6-5	.	.	CASGERESHEQFF	TGTGCCAGCGGGGAACGGGAGAGCCATGAGCAGTTCTTC
TRBJ1-5	TRBV28	few	TRBD1	CAITTGDLRNQPQHF	TGTGCCATAACGACAGGGGATCTGCGGAATCAGCCCCAGCATTTT
TRBJ2-1	TRBV27	.	TRBD1	CASSWETGGSRNEQFF	TGTGCCAGCAGTTGGGAAACAGGGGGCTCGCGTAATGAGCAGTTCTTC
TRBJ2-3	TRBV11-3	.	TRBD2	CASSHKLAGDTDTQYF	TGTGCCAGCAGCCATAAACTAGCGGGGGACACAGATACGCAGTATTTT
TRBJ1-2	TRBV5-1	.	.	CASSPNGAYGGYTF	TGCGCCAGCAGCCCAAATGGGGCGTACGGTGGCTACACCTTC
TRBJ1-4	TRBV2	.	.	CASEQGLNEKLFF	TGTGCCTCCGAACAGGGACTAAATGAAAAACTGTTTTTT
TRBJ2-1	TRBV5-1	once	TRBD2	CASSTRLAGANEQFF	TGCGCCAGCAGCACTCGGTTAGCGGGAGCGAATGAGCAGTTCTTC
TRBJ1-2	TRBV5-4	once	.	CASSQGLGYTF	TGTGCCAGCAGCCAGGGACTTGGCTACACCTTC
TRBJ1-5	TRBV2	.	.	CASSEGAPNQPQHF	TGTGCCAGCAGTGAGGGGGCCCCCAATCAGCCCCAGCATTTT
TRBJ2-5	TRBV14	.	.	CASSAGRQETQYF	TGTGCCAGCAGCGCGGGACGCCAAGAGACCCAGTACTTC
TRBJ2-1	TRBV9	.	TRBD2	CASSTYSGGSYNEQFF	TGTGCCAGCAGCACATACAGCGGGGGGTCCTACAATGAGCAGTTCTTC
TRBJ2-1	TRBV18	.	TRBD2	CASSPQPSGNYNEQFF	TGTGCCAGCTCACCCCAACCTAGCGGAAACTACAATGAGCAGTTCTTC
TRBJ2-7	TRBV4-1	.	.	CASSRDMYEQYF	TGCGCCAGCAGCCGGGACATGTACGAGCAGTACTTC
TRBJ2-7	TRBV11-2	.	.	CASSLENREREQYF	TGTGCCAGCAGCTTAGAAAACAGGGAACGCGAGCAGTACTTC
TRBJ2-2	TRBV5-4	.	.	CASSKDSYTGELFF	TGTGCCAGCAGCAAGGACAGTTACACCGGGGAGCTGTTTTTT
TRBJ1-2	TRBV7-2	.	TRBD1	CASSPTRGQGGYTF	TGTGCCAGCAGCCCGACTAGGGGGCAGGGGGGCTACACCTTC
TRBJ2-1	TRBV5-4	.	TRBD2	CASSPGGGRRGEQFF	TGTGCCAGCAGTCCCGGGGGGGGCCGGCGGGGTGAGCAGTTCTTC
TRBJ1-1	TRBV7-2	.	.	CASSLNRVGEAFF	TGTGCCAGCAGCTTAAACAGGGTGGGTGAAGCTTTCTTT
TRBJ1-3	TRBV27	once	.	CASSQGAGRNTIYF	TGTGCCAGCAGTCAGGGCGCCGGTCGAAACACCATATATTTT
TRBJ1-2	TRBV27	.	TRBD1	CASSLRGGWGGYTF	TGTGCCAGCAGTTTGAGAGGGGGCTGGGGTGGCTACACCTTC
TRBJ2-1	TRBV5-5	.	.	CASSLALSNYNEQFF	TGTGCCAGCAGCTTGGCCCTCAGTAACTACAATGAGCAGTTCTTC
TRBJ1-2	TRBV7-9	.	TRBD1	CASSLGQGKSNYGYTF	TGTGCCAGCAGCTTAGGACAGGGGAAGTCTAACTATGGCTACACCTTC
TRBJ2-7	TRBV5-1	.	.	CASSLGGQGTYEQYF	TGCGCCAGCAGCTTGGGTGGGCAGGGGACCTACGAGCAGTACTTC
TRBJ1-3	TRBV10-3	.	.	CAISESYGSTAGNTIYF	TGTGCCATCAGTGAGTCGTACGGGAGTACTGCTGGAAACACCATATATTTT
TRBJ2-1	TRBV7-9	once	.	CASSSAARRGTYNEQFF	TGTGCCAGCAGCTCAGCGGCCCGCCGAGGCACCTACAATGAGCAGTTCTTC
TRBJ2-1	TRBV5-4	.	TRBD2	CASSTGTSGDYNEQFF	TGTGCCAGCAGCACAGGGACTAGCGGGGATTACAATGAGCAGTTCTTC
TRBJ1-2	TRBV7-9	.	.	CASSPYSFQTGGYTF	TGTGCCAGCAGCCCTTACTCTTTCCAGACAGGAGGCTACACCTTC
TRBJ2-3	TRBV27	once	.	CASSHFSTDTQYF	TGTGCCAGCAGTCACTTTAGCACAGATACGCAGTATTTT
TRBJ2-7	TRBV6-1	.	TRBD2	CASSGLAGGYEQYF	TGTGCCAGCAGTGGACTAGCGGGGGGCTACGAGCAGTACTTC
TRBJ2-2	TRBV9	.	TRBD2	CASGLKAGAENTGELFF	TGTGCCAGCGGATTGAAAGCGGGGGCGGAGAACACCGGGGAGCTGTTTTTT
TRBJ1-2	TRBV5-4	once	TRBD1	CASSSVETGGGYGYTF	TGTGCCAGCAGCTCTGTTGAGACAGGGGGAGGGTATGGCTACACCTTC
TRBJ1-4	TRBV7-8	few	.	CASSLASGYNEKLFF	TGTGCCAGCAGCTTAGCGTCAGGATACAATGAAAAACTGTTTTTT
TRBJ1-1	TRBV2	.	.	CASTVGSTEAFF	TGTGCCAGCACGGTTGGGAGCACTGAAGCTTTCTTT
TRBJ2-4	TRBV19	.	TRBD2	CASRGGRDQNIQYF	TGTGCCAGTAGAGGCGGGAGGGACCAAAACATTCAGTACTTC
TRBJ1-2	TRBV15	once	.	CATSRDSGSHYGYTF	TGTGCCACCAGCAGAGATAGCGGTTCCCACTATGGCTACACCTTC
TRBJ2-7	TRBV18	.	TRBD1	CASSPVSQGAREQYF	TGTGCCAGCTCACCTGTATCCCAGGGGGCGCGTGAGCAGTACTTC
TRBJ1-2	TRBV5-1	.	TRBD1	CASSLEVGGTGGRYGYTF	TGCGCCAGCAGCTTGGAGGTTGGAGGGACAGGGGGCAGGTATGGCTACACCTTC
TRBJ1-4	TRBV5-4	.	TRBD1	CASSLAGGGRSEKLFF	TGTGCCAGCAGCTTGGCAGGGGGCGGGCGTAGTGAAAAACTGTTTTTT
TRBJ2-5	TRBV7-9	.	.	CASSLEKRGGRPGETQYF	TGTGCCAGCAGCTTAGAAAAAAGAGGGGGTCGTCCCGGTGAGACCCAGTACTTC
TRBJ1-1	TRBV7-9	once	.	CASSPSIAEGTEAFF	TGTGCCAGCAGCCCGAGTATTGCCGAGGGCACTGAAGCTTTCTTT
TRBJ2-2	TRBV7-7	.	.	CASSFSPPVDTGELFF	TGTGCCAGCAGCTTCTCGCCCCCGGTGGACACCGGGGAGCTGTTTTTT
TRBJ2-7	TRBV4-1	once	.	CASSQEIGRGPYGEQYF	TGCGCCAGCAGCCAAGAAATTGGCAGGGGACCATACGGCGAGCAGTACTTC
TRBJ2-1	TRBV4-2	once	.	CASSQDKYEQFF	TGTGCCAGCAGCCAAGATAAATATGAGCAGTTCTTC
TRBJ2-2	TRBV19	.	.	CASSIVETSSGELFF	TGTGCCAGTAGTATAGTAGAAACTAGCTCCGGGGAGCTGTTTTTT
TRBJ2-1	TRBV10-3	.	TRBD1	CAISEPFNAARGLNNEQFF	TGTGCCATCAGTGAGCCCTTTAACGCGGCCAGGGGGCTAAACAATGAGCAGTTCTTC